This T cell receptor (beta chain) was retrieved from a study of spatial heterogeneity in lung cancer. The CDR3 spans 13 residues. Germline-derived CDR1 and CDR2 are MNHEY and SVGAGI. V was trimmed by 0 bases and J by 6 bases, leaving 6 bases between them. This clonotype is judged medium-sized (0.01 to 0.1%). Antigen unknown. With the library built for alpha chains, this beta chain is off target and its frequency is not meaningful. Stated time point: sample taken at primary tumor resection. The authors sequenced whole RNA from tumor, nontumor lung or frozen PBMC without sorting. Whole-study findings and limits: How many expanded intratumoral alpha and beta TCRs were present tracked the tumor mutation count, which was a count of nonsynonymous mutations.

TCRdb ran MiXCR on the 5' RACE reads and lists one entry per CDR3 protein. Seen here are roughly 18,000 distinct CDR3 sequences, approximately 9.6% observed once, and the top ten hold approximately 21%. The material was lung tumor tissue, obtained at surgery. This receptor was obtained from a female donor with early-stage non-small cell lung cancer. The rearrangement links TRBV6-5 to TRBJ1-5; the D is unclear. This CDR3 reads CASSYSKSQPQHF. The CDR3 DNA reads as TGTGCCAGCAGTTACTCGAAGAGTCAGCCCCAGCATTTT.